This TCR beta chain is from a study of shared clonotypes between healthy human individuals. Findings and limits, study-wide: Donors were few, which limited the genetic and exposure-history diversity represented. Generation of non-shared clonotypes was less probable than generation of clonotypes shared by all four donors. Memory subsets generally showed smaller estimated richness than naive subsets did.

Trimming left V 6 bases short and J 1 base short, with 7 bases between. CDR3 size: 12 residues. Germline V lookup: CDR1 MNHNS, CDR2 SASEGT. Sequencing was performed with immunoSEQ multiplex PCR; in TCRdb, only in-frame clones are kept and a portion is missing. The repertoire has some 1,900,000 clones, approximately 95% of them found once; the top ten carry roughly 1.2%. In the naive CD8 group, cells lacked CD45RO and were positively selected for CCR7, so terminally differentiated effector memory CD45RA+ cells were left out. The donor population consisted of healthy HIV-negative adults with no recent acute infections or vaccinations. Concerning this clone itself: Its antigen is as yet unknown.

Sequenced input: naive CD8+ T cells sorted from blood. The receptor comes from a man aged 18-30 years in good health. The chain combines TRBV6-1 with TRBJ2-7; D is unclear. The CDR3 loop is CASRPDSYEQYF. CDR3 bases: TGTGCCAGCAGACCCGATTCCTACGAGCAGTACTTC.